This T cell receptor (beta chain) was retrieved from a study of blood T cell repertoires in COVID-19 (dated by TCRdb to the early 2020s). With regard to the full study: Samples covering the acute and convalescent phases of COVID-19 were provided by collaborators in the United States, Italy and Spain. The prospective study material was composed of cDNA or gDNA derived from T cells, B-cell-depleted T cells, or PBMCs. Subjects who had been exposed to COVID-19, were actively infected with it, or had recovered from it provided the deeply sampled blood TCRbeta repertoires that made up the dataset. A freely available public database, intended as a resource for researchers studying the immune response to SARS-CoV-2, is where the repertoires were released. The samples were drawn from the first 160 participants of the ongoing ImmuneRACE study and from 1,254 subjects provided by 6 global collaborators. Nearly every sample came with metadata listing a de-identified subject ID, COVID-19 status, age in years and sex. Where available, HLA class I and class II types were obtained from metadata supplied by the sample provider rather than from assay-based typing. The full study reports these points: The amount of clinical and demographic metadata varied by source and participant and was provided uncurated.

Note on this clone: Its specific antigen is unknown. Base qualities were left out, and no much larger clone turns up one base away.

TCRbeta CDR3 regions were amplified from genomic DNA by means of the immunoSEQ Assay, a bias-controlled multiplex PCR. Processing in the source paper ran as follows. The number of nucleated cells in each sample was estimated from the amplification of reference gene primers within the assay. Sequence reads were collapsed and filtered to measure the absolute abundance of every unique TCRbeta CDR3 rearrangement. For each sample, productive Simpson clonality was calculated by taking the square root of Simpson's diversity index across productive rearrangements. TCRdb carries this immuneACCESS record with in-frame sequences only. Its versions omit some clonotypes, under half of them owing to an unresolved V gene in the studies checked, with the rest unexplained. That table gives V, J and clone size, and the DNA gave D and trimming. The sample data list under 350,000 clones, and 90% of these were observed just once. Of the sample, around 2.5% falls within the top ten clones.

Enrolling through a virtual design, the prospective study's participants ranged in age from about 18 to 100 years and lived across some 23 United States geographic areas. In the prospective study, cohorts were assigned on the basis of participant-reported clinical history obtained from a screening survey and a study questionnaire. Recovered participants in ImmuneRACE Cohort 3 were defined as having two consecutive negative NP/OP PCR tests, clearance from a healthcare professional, or resolution of symptoms. In the prospective study, mobile phlebotomists collected whole blood, serum and a nasopharyngeal or oropharyngeal swab from each participant. Over an approximately two-month period, participants in the prospective study had the option of providing additional blood draws and questionnaires. Prospective study blood samples were shipped either frozen or at room temperature before DNA extraction.

CDR1 and CDR2, looked up from the germline V gene, are SGHDN and FVKESK. V is cut back by 4 bases and J by 10 bases, with 4 bases in the junction unmatched. Including the terminal cysteine and phenylalanine, the CDR3 comprises 12 residues. Solely the CDR3 DNA is kept, with 36 bases framed from the first base. The clonotype was recovered from a man between 60 and 75 years old who had recovered from COVID-19. The chain was built from TRBV14 and TRBJ2-1; 7 bases in the middle match TRBD1. The material sequenced was PBMCs or T cells enriched from blood (not recorded which). The bases read TGTGCCAGCAGCCCGACAGGGTGGGAGCAGTTCTTC. It specifies CASSPTGWEQFF.